This is a list of T cell receptor beta chains from one sample in a study of T-cell memory formation after mild COVID-19. TCRdb analysed the 5' RACE reads with MiXCR anew, one entry per CDR3 protein. This table has about 320,000 distinct CDR3 sequences, approximately 15% appearing once. Sequencing was performed on PBMCs or a T cell subset sorted from them (not recorded which). These receptors all stem from a man younger than 35 who had mild COVID-19 (a few samples of this study predate the infection). Cell type and time point are not known. Both conserved end residues are part of each CDR3. D genes are given only for firm matches. Clone sizes are given selectively: once, few, many, or a class where the clone is expanded.

V	D	J	size	CDR3	DNA
TRBV18	.	TRBJ2-1	few	CASSRAIVSRNEQFF	TGTGCCAGCTCACGGGCTATCGTAAGTCGAAATGAGCAGTTCTTC
TRBV2	.	TRBJ1-1	many	CASSPNTEAFF	TGTGCCAGCAGCCCCAACACTGAAGCTTTCTTT
TRBV29-1	TRBD1	TRBJ2-3	few	CSVGTGGPTDTQYF	TGCAGCGTTGGGACAGGGGGACCCACAGATACGCAGTATTTT
TRBV6-1	.	TRBJ2-2	.	CASGNSVTGELFF	TGTGCCAGCGGGAATTCGGTCACCGGGGAGCTGTTTTTT
TRBV4-1	TRBD2	TRBJ2-7	.	CASSHTSGGYEQYF	TGCGCCAGCAGCCACACTAGCGGGGGGTACGAGCAGTACTTC
TRBV7-2	TRBD1	TRBJ2-7	many	CASKPGQGPYEQYF	TGTGCCAGCAAACCGGGACAGGGCCCCTACGAGCAGTACTTC
TRBV10-3	.	TRBJ2-7	.	CAISEQGHEQYF	TGTGCCATCAGTGAACAGGGCCACGAGCAGTACTTC
TRBV19	.	TRBJ1-1	.	CASSEAHTEAFF	TGTGCCAGTAGCGAGGCACACACTGAAGCTTTCTTT
TRBV5-1	.	TRBJ1-2	.	CASSFLPNNYGYTF	TGCGCCAGCAGCTTCCTGCCGAACAACTATGGCTACACCTTC
TRBV10-3	.	TRBJ2-4	few	CAISVGNIQYF	TGTGCCATCAGTGTAGGGAACATTCAGTACTTC
TRBV7-2	.	TRBJ2-5	.	CASTLAVQETQYF	TGTGCCAGCACTTTAGCGGTCCAAGAGACCCAGTACTTC
TRBV4-3	.	TRBJ2-1	.	CASSQHSRSEQFF	TGCGCCAGCAGCCAACATTCTAGGAGTGAGCAGTTCTTC
TRBV20-1	.	TRBJ1-1	few	CSARSPGGQILSEAFF	TGCAGTGCTAGATCCCCGGGGGGGCAGATATTATCTGAAGCTTTCTTT
TRBV7-3	TRBD2	TRBJ2-2	few	CASSLERRGGLTGELFF	TGTGCCAGCAGCTTAGAGAGGCGGGGGGGCCTCACCGGGGAGCTGTTTTTT
TRBV27	.	TRBJ1-1	few	CASSLNGGRTEAFF	TGTGCCAGCAGTTTGAACGGGGGGAGGACTGAAGCTTTCTTT
TRBV7-2	.	TRBJ2-5	.	CASSLLMETQYF	TGTGCCAGCAGCTTATTGATGGAGACCCAGTACTTC
TRBV6-2/TRBV6-3	.	TRBJ2-3	few	CASSYSIRGPNTQYF	TGTGCCAGCAGTTACTCGATTCGGGGACCAAATACGCAGTATTTT
TRBV11-2	.	TRBJ2-7	.	CASSLDGGVLVYEQYF	TGTGCCAGCAGCTTAGATGGTGGGGTTTTGGTCTACGAGCAGTACTTC
TRBV11-2	.	TRBJ2-3	.	CASSLIAGSTDTQYF	TGTGCCAGCAGCTTAATCGCGGGGAGCACAGATACGCAGTATTTT
TRBV7-2	.	TRBJ1-5	once	CASSPDTSNQPQHF	TGTGCCAGCAGCCCGGACACTAGCAATCAGCCCCAGCATTTT
TRBV24-1	.	TRBJ2-3	few	CATSDRARGDTQYF	TGTGCCACCAGTGATAGAGCGCGGGGAGATACGCAGTATTTT
TRBV12-3/TRBV12-4	.	TRBJ1-1	many	CASSRPWGGLPNTEAFF	TGTGCCAGCAGTCGCCCTTGGGGGGGCCTCCCGAACACTGAAGCTTTCTTT
TRBV7-8	TRBD2	TRBJ2-7	.	CASSPAGAGGPYEQYF	TGTGCCAGCAGCCCCGCTGGAGCGGGGGGGCCTTACGAGCAGTACTTC
TRBV4-3	.	TRBJ2-2	.	CASSQSVAVRTGELFF	TGCGCCAGCAGCCAAAGTGTGGCAGTTCGCACCGGGGAGCTGTTTTTT
TRBV4-1	.	TRBJ1-1	few	CASSQDTGATGPGTEAFF	TGCGCCAGCAGCCAAGATACGGGGGCCACAGGCCCGGGGACTGAAGCTTTCTTT
TRBV5-1	.	TRBJ2-2	few	CASSRSDSRNTGELFF	TGCGCCAGCAGTAGGTCGGACAGTCGGAACACCGGGGAGCTGTTTTTT
TRBV12-3/TRBV12-4	TRBD1	TRBJ2-1	.	CASTSDRGIYNEQFF	TGTGCCAGCACCTCGGACAGGGGGATCTACAATGAGCAGTTCTTC
TRBV10-3	TRBD2	TRBJ2-1	.	CAISEPSAGVTYNEQFF	TGTGCCATCAGTGAACCGTCTGCGGGGGTCACATACAATGAGCAGTTCTTC
TRBV6-2/TRBV6-3	.	TRBJ2-5	.	CASSYSFDRYQETQYF	TGTGCCAGCAGTTACTCCTTCGACAGGTACCAAGAGACCCAGTACTTC
TRBV27	TRBD1	TRBJ2-7	.	CASSFIATGEDEQYF	TGTGCCAGCAGTTTCATCGCGACAGGGGAGGACGAGCAGTACTTC
TRBV12-3/TRBV12-4	.	TRBJ1-5	.	CASIHETGSNQPQHF	TGTGCCAGCATTCATGAGACAGGTAGCAATCAGCCCCAGCATTTT
TRBV7-3	.	TRBJ1-1	many	CASSLAKNTEAFF	TGTGCCAGCAGCTTAGCTAAGAACACTGAAGCTTTCTTT
TRBV12-3/TRBV12-4	.	TRBJ1-5	.	CASSQTTFGNQPQHF	TGTGCCAGCAGCCAGACTACATTCGGCAATCAGCCCCAGCATTTT
TRBV27	.	TRBJ2-3	few	CASALYSTADTQYF	TGTGCCAGTGCCCTCTATAGTACCGCAGATACGCAGTATTTT
TRBV5-8	.	TRBJ2-3	few	CASSVPDVLETDTQYF	TGTGCCAGCAGCGTTCCGGACGTTTTGGAGACAGATACGCAGTATTTT
TRBV5-1	.	TRBJ1-2	.	CASGTGQPKSGYTF	TGCGCCAGTGGCACCGGACAGCCCAAGAGTGGCTACACCTTC
TRBV24-1	.	TRBJ2-5	.	CATSDGSGTPQETQYF	TGTGCCACCAGTGATGGTTCCGGGACACCCCAAGAGACCCAGTACTTC
TRBV6-5	.	TRBJ1-4	.	CASRRGTTLREKLFF	TGTGCCAGCAGACGGGGGACGACGTTGCGTGAAAAACTGTTTTTT
TRBV2	.	TRBJ2-3	.	CARLWEDSTDTQYF	TGTGCCAGACTCTGGGAGGACTCCACAGATACGCAGTATTTT
TRBV7-8	.	TRBJ2-5	.	CASSLIVVRQETQYF	TGTGCCAGCAGCTTAATAGTAGTCCGTCAAGAGACCCAGTACTTC
TRBV6-2/TRBV6-3	.	TRBJ2-6	few	CASSYGNSGANVLTF	TGTGCCAGCAGTTACGGGAATTCTGGGGCCAACGTCCTGACTTTC
TRBV11-2	.	TRBJ1-1	.	CASSLVEKSEAFF	TGTGCCAGCAGCTTAGTTGAGAAGTCTGAAGCTTTCTTT
TRBV4-2	TRBD2	TRBJ2-3	.	CASSQDATSGGSDTQYF	TGTGCCAGCAGCCAGGACGCGACTAGCGGGGGATCAGATACGCAGTATTTT
TRBV7-8	TRBD2	TRBJ2-1	.	CASSLVSGGQFF	TGTGCCAGCAGCTTAGTCAGCGGGGGCCAGTTCTTC
TRBV7-2	.	TRBJ2-2	few	CASSLWGAVAGELFF	TGTGCCAGCAGCTTATGGGGGGCGGTAGCCGGGGAGCTGTTTTTT
TRBV5-1	.	TRBJ1-1	few	CASSFAPEGATEAFF	TGCGCCAGCAGCTTCGCTCCGGAGGGAGCCACTGAAGCTTTCTTT
TRBV4-3	.	TRBJ1-2	few	CASSQEGWGGGYTF	TGCGCCAGCAGCCAAGAGGGATGGGGGGGTGGCTACACCTTC
TRBV20-1	.	TRBJ1-2	.	CSAPGIANYGYTF	TGCAGTGCTCCAGGAATTGCAAACTATGGCTACACCTTC
TRBV29-1	.	TRBJ2-3	.	CSVNREVGTDTQYF	TGCAGCGTCAACAGGGAAGTAGGCACAGATACGCAGTATTTT
TRBV4-2	.	TRBJ2-5	.	CASSPNRVGSRETQYF	TGTGCCAGCAGCCCTAACAGGGTGGGTAGTCGAGAGACCCAGTACTTC
TRBV7-2	.	TRBJ2-3	.	CASSSLIGDTQYF	TGTGCCAGCAGCTCTCTGATCGGAGATACGCAGTATTTT
TRBV7-9	.	TRBJ2-2	few	CASSLTDGTGELFF	TGTGCCAGCAGCTTGACGGACGGGACCGGGGAGCTGTTTTTT
TRBV18	TRBD2	TRBJ2-3	.	CASGPPGLAAYF	TGTGCCAGCGGCCCTCCGGGACTAGCGGCGTATTTT
TRBV11-2	.	TRBJ1-1	.	CASRHVRLGTEAFF	TGTGCCAGCAGGCATGTACGACTAGGCACTGAAGCTTTCTTT
TRBV5-6	TRBD1	TRBJ2-1	.	CANHRGNEQFF	TGTGCCAACCACAGGGGGAATGAGCAGTTCTTC